This T cell receptor (beta chain) was observed in a study of response to subunit inactivated influenza vaccine. Study-wide results and caveats: It was the authors' suggestion that each seasonal influenza vaccination recruits few new T cells.

Details on this clonotype: Its specificity is unknown.

TCRdb re-called the RT-PCR reads with MiXCR, one entry per CDR3 protein. The sample shows hundreds of thousands of distinct CDR3 sequences, 7.6% of them seen only once. Germline CDR1 is DFQATT and CDR2 is SNEGSKA (reference sequence). The CDR3 is 13 amino acids. Trimming took off 1 base at V and 1 base at J, with 8 bases between the two ends. The J gene is TRBJ2-7, the V gene TRBV20-1; D remains unclear. The sample here was PBMCs from blood, taken about 23 months after vaccination. This TCR came from a man aged 50 to 75 who received an inactivated influenza vaccine. CDR3: CSARVRVSYEQYF. The CDR3 nucleotides are TGCAGTGCTAGAGTACGCGTGTCCTACGAGCAGTACTTC.